This entry is about one TCR beta chain. The data were taken from a study of blood T cell repertoires in COVID-19. Per germline, CDR1 SQVTM and CDR2 ANQGSEA. The CDR3 is made up of 10 amino acids. V was trimmed by 6 bases and J by 7 bases, leaving 7 bases between them. The age range of participants was about 18 to 90 years, with residence in around 22 US areas. Researchers sorted participants into cohorts using their self-reported clinical history. Per the authors' pipeline: From reference gene primer amplification, estimates of nucleated cell counts were derived. The repertoire was sequenced with immunoSEQ multiplex PCR; TCRdb's copy has only in-frame clones and lacks some. V and J calls and clone size come straight from that table; D and trimming were deduced from the DNA. The data hold about 210,000 clones, with about 91% observed a single time.

Sequenced: PBMCs or T cells enriched from blood (not recorded which). The sequence was collected from a woman aged 40 to 50 with acute COVID-19. The rearrangement links TRBV29-1 to TRBJ2-1; no reliable D call. The CDR3, as DNA: TGCAGCGTATTCGGGAATGAGCAGTTCTTC. Amino acids: CSVFGNEQFF.